One sample yielded the 20 T cell receptor beta chains listed below, sequenced in a study of blood T cells in healthy people across ages (dated by TCRdb to the mid-2010s). Libraries came from 5' RACE. TCRdb lists the instrument as Illumina HiSeq 2500. The second PCR ran for about 7 to 11 cycles and used a J-beta primer mix along with a sample-barcoded 5' primer. TCRdb reworked the public reads: Q25 trimming with fastp, MiXCR clone assembly, productive beta chains retained. Identical CDR3 proteins give one entry, which carries the most common genes and DNA. The sample records some 560,000 distinct CDR3 sequences, around 27% of which are singletons. Clones ranked in the top ten supply approximately 3.6% of the sample. These data are also associated with another study on T cells of mothers and their children.

Sequences were obtained from blood. Receptor source: a boy aged 2 to 9 in good health.

V usage is TRBV4-3 and J usage is TRBJ2-5; 9 bases are a match to TRBD1. The CDR3 loop spans 15 amino acids. Trimming took 2 bases from V and 5 from J; bases not matched to a gene: 6. CDR1 and CDR2 (germline): LGHNA, YSLEER. Written as DNA, the CDR3 is TGCGCCAGCAGCCAATCCTGGACAGGGGATGAGACCCAGTACTTC. This translates into CASSQSWTGDETQYF.

This clonotype was detected ten times or more. J is TRBJ2-7 and V is TRBV7-6; 7 bases align to TRBD1. CDR1 is SGHVS, CDR2 FNYEAQ, per germline. This CDR3 spans 15 amino acids. V shed 2 bases, J shed 2 bases, and the junction held 6 bases outside the gene matches. The CDR3 DNA follows: TGTGCCAGCAGCTTAATTCAGGGGGAGACCTACGAGCAGTACTTC. Translated: CASSLIQGETYEQYF.

A few counts support this clonotype. The chain employs TRBV12-3 or TRBV12-4 and TRBJ2-7; D may match TRBD1 or TRBD2 (6 bases each). This CDR3 has 15 residues. Trimming removed 5 bases at V and 3 bases at J, with 17 bases between. CDR3 sequence (DNA): TGTGCCAGCAGTCCCCTGTTCGGGGGCCACTACGAGCAGTACTTC. Encoded protein: CASSPLFGGHYEQYF.

This clonotype has more than one count but fewer than ten. The genes are TRBV29-1 and TRBJ1-4, with 10 bases identical to TRBD1. The CDR3 consists of 12 residues. The V gene's germline CDR1 is SQVTM and CDR2 ANQGSEA. The CDR3 reads CSGTGDNEKLFF. The DNA for the CDR3 is TGCTCCGGGACAGGGGATAATGAAAAACTGTTTTTT.

This chain links TRBV10-3 with TRBJ2-2, with a possible D match to TRBD2 (6 bases). V was trimmed by 6 bases and J by 3 bases, leaving 17 bases between them. The CDR3 totals 16 residues. The germline gives CDR1 ENHRY, CDR2 SYGVKD. The CDR3, as DNA: TGTGCCATCAGAGAGATGGGGGGAGGACACACCGGGGAGCTGTTTTTT. Protein product: CAIREMGGGHTGELFF.

V gene TRBV20-1 combines with J gene TRBJ2-3; D not resolved. The V gene's germline CDR1 is DFQATT and CDR2 SNEGSKA (reference sequence). This CDR3 is built from 14 residues. V lost 1 base and J 2 bases, leaving 10 bases between the germline ends. This CDR3 is CSARVGFFTDTQYF. CDR3 in DNA: TGCAGTGCTAGAGTTGGCTTTTTCACAGATACGCAGTATTTT.

The chain carries TRBV6-1 and TRBJ1-4; tentative D call: TRBD1 (5 bases). V was shortened by 1 base and J by 3 bases, with 9 bases between the two germline ends. The length of the CDR3 is 15 residues. Per the germline V gene, CDR1 is MNHNS and CDR2 is SASEGT. The CDR3 sequence is CASSEDGGPNEKLFF. The CDR3 coding sequence is TGTGCCAGCAGTGAAGACGGGGGTCCTAATGAAAAACTGTTTTTT.

This chain uses TRBV27 with TRBJ2-2; 12 bases line up with TRBD2. V was clipped by 3 bases and J by 1 base; unmatched bases: 6. Germline V gene lookup returns CDR1 MNHEY and CDR2 SMNVEV (reference sequence). This CDR3 has 18 residues. The CDR3 here is CASSFSSGRAVNTGELFF. CDR3 sequence (DNA): TGTGCCAGCAGTTTTTCTAGCGGGAGGGCCGTGAACACCGGGGAGCTGTTTTTT.

This clonotype was seen only a few times. The chain carries TRBV14 and TRBJ1-2; TRBD1 might be the D (5 bases). The CDR3 has 14 amino acids. CDR1 and CDR2 (germline): SGHDN, FVKESK. The ends were cut back, 5 bases at V and 8 bases at J, with 18 bases in the middle. Here the CDR3 DNA reads TGTGCCAGCAGCGGAGCGGGACGCTTACAGGGCTACACCTTC. As protein: CASSGAGRLQGYTF. Full variable domain (remainder filled in from reference TRBV14 and TRBJ1-2): EAGVTQFPSHSVIEKGQTVTLRCDPISGHDNLYWYRRVMGKEIKFLLHFVKESKQDESGMPNNRFLAERTGGTYSTLKVQPAELEDSGVYFCASSGAGRLQGYTFGSGTRLTVV.

This clonotype was seen more than once but under ten times. This chain connects TRBV24-1 to TRBJ2-5; possible D gene TRBD1, 5 bases. The J call may not be correct, given that the DNA end is closer to TRBJ2-1. Germline CDR1 KGHDR, CDR2 SFDVKD. The CDR3 has 14 amino acids. In DNA form, the CDR3 reads TGTGCCATCCAGGGTCAGAGGTTCGTCAATGAGCAGTTCTTC. Its translation is CAIQGQRFVNEQFF.

The chain recombines TRBV20-1 with TRBJ1-1; tentatively, D is TRBD1 (6 bases). The CDR3 runs 15 residues. V was pared by 2 bases and J by 1 base, with 14 bases between. Germline V gene data show CDR1 as DFQATT and CDR2 as SNEGSKA (reference sequence). CDR3 residues: CSARNQGISNTEAFF. The CDR3 DNA follows: TGCAGTGCTAGAAATCAGGGGATTTCGAACACTGAAGCTTTCTTT.

This clonotype was recorded a few times. The chain links TRBV13 to TRBJ2-2; 7 nucleotides match TRBD2. Germline V gene data show CDR1 as PRHDT and CDR2 as FYEKMQ (reference sequence). The CDR3 totals 14 residues. The V and J ends lost 4 bases and 10 bases, in that order; junction bases with no gene match: 9. The CDR3 here is CASSWSGVAEELFF. CDR3 sequence (DNA): TGTGCCAGCAGCTGGAGCGGGGTGGCCGAGGAGCTGTTTTTT.

In this sample, this clonotype turned up a few times. The chain carries TRBV5-1 and TRBJ1-1, with a possible D match to TRBD1 (5 bases). V shed 0 bases and J shed 1 base, with 10 bases lying between them. The CDR3 has 15 residues. Per germline, CDR1 SGHRS and CDR2 YFSETQ. The CDR3 DNA is TGCGCCAGCAGCTTGGATATGGGGGGGAACACTGAAGCTTTCTTT. Its protein is CASSLDMGGNTEAFF.

This clonotype was seen a single time. As DNA, the CDR3 is TGTGCCAGCAGTGACTATACAGGGGGCGCGAACTATGGCTACACCTTC. This codes for CASSDYTGGANYGYTF. V gene TRBV2 combines with J gene TRBJ1-2, with 9 nucleotides matching TRBD1. CDR1 is SNHLY, CDR2 FYNNEI, per germline. Trimming cost V 3 bases and J 2 bases; bases outside gene matches: 7. The CDR3 sequence is 16 residues long.

In DNA form, the CDR3 reads TGTGCCAGCAGAGTTACAGGGTCGGAGGCGTATGGCTACACCTTC. This encodes CASRVTGSEAYGYTF. The rearrangement joins TRBV19 to TRBJ1-2; D might be TRBD1 (6 bases). The CDR3 spans 15 residues. CDR1 and CDR2 from the germline V gene are LNHDA and SQIVND (reference sequence). V lost 9 bases to trimming and J lost 5 bases, with 22 bases between them. Full variable domain (missing parts from reference TRBV19 and TRBJ1-2): DGGITQSPKYLFRKEGQNVTLSCEQNLNHDAMYWYRQDPGQGLRLIYYSQIVNDFQKGDIAEGYSVSREKKESFPLTVTSAQKNPTAFYLCASRVTGSEAYGYTFGSGTRLTVV.

This clonotype turned up a few times. The rearrangement uses TRBV6-1 and TRBJ1-6; 7 nucleotides line up with TRBD1. This CDR3 has 16 amino acids. The V gene end was trimmed by 2 bases and the J gene end by 8 bases; junction bases not matched to a gene: 9. From germline, CDR1 is MNHNS and CDR2 SASEGT. CDR3 residues: CASSELVWQGDSPLHF. CDR3 sequence (DNA): TGTGCCAGCAGTGAATTGGTTTGGCAGGGGGATTCACCCCTCCACTTT.

The chain joins TRBV10-3 to TRBJ1-3; D is ambiguous. The length of the CDR3 is 13 residues. V lost 8 bases and J lost 1, with 9 bases in between. The V gene's germline CDR1 is ENHRY and CDR2 SYGVKD. In DNA, the CDR3 is TGTGCCATCGGGGAGAAGTCTGGAAACACCATATATTTT. This translates into CAIGEKSGNTIYF.

This clonotype has only a few counts. The genes are TRBV7-9 and TRBJ2-1; TRBD2 agrees at 7 bases. The CDR3 sequence is 16 residues long. Trimming at V came to 6 bases and at J to 3 bases, leaving 11 bases not matched to a gene. Germline V lookup: CDR1 SEHNR, CDR2 FQNEAQ (reference sequence). Here the CDR3 DNA reads TGTGCCAGCAGAGCACTACTAGGCGGGGGCTACAATGAGCAGTTCTTC. This codes for CASRALLGGGYNEQFF.

This clonotype was seen a handful of times. This rearrangement joins TRBV18 to TRBJ1-2; D gene unclear. The CDR3 consists of 14 residues. CDR1 and CDR2 (germline): KGHSH, LQKENI. The V and J ends lost 1 base and 3 bases respectively, with 9 bases between them. CDR3 sequence: CASSPLPGDYGYTF. The CDR3 DNA is TGTGCCAGCTCACCACTCCCCGGGGACTATGGCTACACCTTC.

In its sample, this clonotype was seen a few times. The chain recombines TRBV7-9 with TRBJ2-3; D unclear. The CDR3 consists of 12 residues. The V end lost 5 bases, the J end lost 3 bases, and 6 bases lay between the germline ends. Germline V gene lookup returns CDR1 SEHNR and CDR2 FQNEAQ (reference sequence). DNA of the CDR3: TGTGCCAGCAGCGAGGATACAGATACGCAGTATTTT. It is translated as CASSEDTDTQYF.